These 26 T cell receptor beta chains were all obtained from the same sample, sequenced in a study of molecular identifiers for immune sequencing clone quantification. TCRdb analysed the PCR reads with MiXCR anew, one entry per CDR3 protein. The sample consists of a few hundred thousand distinct CDR3 sequences, about 25% of them appearing once. The sequenced sample consisted of naive CD8+ T cells from blood, with Jurkat cell RNA spiked in. The subset was: FACS-sorted CD8+CD4-CCR7+CD45RA+ naive T cells. These receptors were obtained from a human donor in good health. Some libraries in this study had Jurkat cell RNA spiked in.

This clonotype was picked up many times. The rearrangement joins TRBV4-1 to TRBJ1-5; 7 bases match TRBD1. This CDR3 spans 16 amino acids. The V and J ends lost 1 base and 6 bases, in that order; junction bases with no gene match: 9. Per the germline V gene, CDR1 is MGHRA and CDR2 is YSYEKL. The CDR3 protein is CASSQVEGAGGQPQHF. The CDR3 DNA follows: TGCGCCAGCAGCCAAGTAGAGGGGGCAGGAGGTCAGCCCCAGCATTTT.

On this clonotype: The junction departs from germline at one end; a sequencing error may be responsible. CDR3 loop: CASSNPRGLNTEAFF. CDR3 bases: TGTGCCAGCAGTAACCCCAGGGGGCTTAACACTGAGGCTTTCTTT. The genes are TRBV27 and TRBJ1-1; the match to TRBD1 covers 8 bases. The CDR3 totals 15 residues. In germline, CDR1 is MNHEY, CDR2 SMNVEV (reference sequence).

This clonotype showed up many times. The genes are TRBV7-9 and TRBJ2-7; D is unresolved. V lost 1 base and J 7 bases, leaving 11 bases between the germline ends. Looked up from germline, CDR1 is SEHNR and CDR2 is FQNEAQ (reference sequence). The CDR3 has 13 residues. CDR3 sequence: CASSLGGSGEQYF. Written as DNA, the CDR3 is TGTGCCAGCAGCTTAGGGGGTTCCGGTGAGCAGTACTTC. The full variable domain, completed using reference TRBV7-9 and TRBJ2-7, is DTGVSQNPRHKITKRGQNVTFRCDPISEHNRLYWYRQTLGQGPEFLTYFQNEAQLEKSRLLSDRFSAERPKGSFSTLEIQRTEQGDSAMYLCASSLGGSGEQYFGPGTRLTVT.

This clonotype has more than one count but fewer than ten. The chain is built from TRBV24-1 and TRBJ2-5, with D tentatively TRBD2 (7 bases). Germline values: CDR1 KGHDR, CDR2 SFDVKD. The V end lost 5 bases, the J end lost 5 bases, and 20 bases lay between the germline ends. The CDR3 is 16 residues long. DNA of the CDR3: TGTGCCACCAGTGCCCCCGGGGGGCGAGTTGCGGAGACCCAGTACTTC. Protein: CATSAPGGRVAETQYF.

The sample holds a few counts of this clonotype. The chain couples TRBV6-2 or TRBV6-3 to TRBJ2-7, with a possible D match to TRBD2 (6 bases). V was pared by 6 bases and J by 2 bases, with 23 bases between. Looked up from germline, CDR1 is MNHEY and CDR2 is SVGEGT. The CDR3 consists of 17 residues. The CDR3 coding sequence is TGTGCCAGCAGCCGCACCACCCCGGGACTCTCCCCCTACGAGCAGTACTTC. It encodes CASSRTTPGLSPYEQYF.

This chain joins TRBV4-3 and TRBJ1-5, with 9 nucleotides matching TRBD1. V dropped 4 bases and J dropped 5; count of bases not matched to a gene: 9. From germline, CDR1 is LGHNA and CDR2 YSLEER. The CDR3 is 16 residues long. For the CDR3, the DNA is TGCGCCAGCAGCCCAGGGACAGGGCGTGGGGATCAGCCCCAGCATTTT. Translating it yields CASSPGTGRGDQPQHF.

The chain is built from TRBV6-5 and TRBJ2-2; the D gene is possibly TRBD2 (6 bases). CDR3 length equals 17 residues. CDR1 is MNHEY, CDR2 SVGAGI, per germline. Between the trimmed V and J ends, which lost 0 bases and 0 bases, there was a span of 11 bases. DNA for the CDR3: TGTGCCAGCAGTTACTCCTTGGAGGGGACGAACACCGGGGAGCTGTTTTTT. Its protein product is CASSYSLEGTNTGELFF.

This clonotype has a handful of counts. The genes are TRBV19 and TRBJ2-2; 8 positions match TRBD2. V shed 2 bases, J shed 5 bases, and the junction held 16 bases outside the gene matches. Per germline, CDR1 LNHDA and CDR2 SQIVND (reference sequence). The CDR3 covers 19 residues. CDR3 region: CASSILRAGEVDRTGELFF. CDR3 DNA: TGTGCCAGTAGTATACTCCGAGCGGGAGAAGTGGATAGGACCGGGGAGCTGTTTTTT.

Of note for this clonotype: At one of its ends the junction is not consistent with the germline gene, which may arise from a read error. The chain employs TRBV5-3 and TRBJ2-1; 9 positions agree with TRBD2. TRBV5-3 is known as an ORF, though its function is uncertain. The CDR3 runs 15 residues. The CDR3 sequence is CASSLGLAWYNEQFF. DNA of the CDR3: TGTGCCAGCAGCTTGGGACTAGCTTGGTACAATGAGCAGTTCTTC.

The V gene is TRBV27, the J gene TRBJ2-7, with a possible D match to TRBD1 (5 bases). CDR1 MNHEY and CDR2 SMNVEV come from the germline V gene (reference sequence). This CDR3 has 14 residues. Trimming took 0 bases from V and 5 from J, leaving 11 bases between them. The CDR3 coding sequence is TGTGCCAGCAGTTTATCAAACCAGGGTAACGAGCAGTACTTC. Its protein product is CASSLSNQGNEQYF.

A few counts support this clonotype. The chain carries TRBV28 and TRBJ2-3; 7 bases agree with TRBD2. Germline CDR1 reads MDHEN; CDR2 reads SYDVKM. V lost 3 bases, J lost 0 bases, and 3 bases stayed unmatched. The CDR3 consists of 15 residues. CDR3 nucleotide sequence: TGTGCCAGCAGTTTCGGCGGGAGAAGCACAGATACGCAGTATTTT. This translates into CASSFGGRSTDTQYF.

Comments on this clonotype: As the CDR3 is not closed by the conserved phenylalanine or tryptophan, this likely results from a read error. The CDR3 DNA sequence: TGTGCCAGCAGCCCTTCCACAGATACGCAGTATGTT. Residues: CASSPSTDTQYV. The rearrangement uses TRBV7-8 and TRBJ2-3; no clear D gene. The CDR3 is made up of 12 amino acids. Trimming pared 5 bases from V and 2 bases from J, leaving 5 bases between. CDR1 and CDR2 from the germline V gene are SGHVS and FQNEAQ.

The genes are TRBV4-2 and TRBJ2-7; a weak D match, TRBD2 (6 bases). The CDR3 length is 15 residues. V shed 0 bases and J shed 3 bases, with 12 bases lying between them. Germline values: CDR1 LGHNA, CDR2 YNFKEQ. CDR3 region: CASSQELRGFYEQYF. The CDR3, as DNA: TGTGCCAGCAGCCAAGAGTTGCGGGGCTTCTACGAGCAGTACTTC.

As regards this clonotype: This may come from a read error, since a much larger clone is one base off. CDR3 residues: CASSPRGQGEASF. The DNA of the CDR3 is TGTGCCAGCAGTCCCCGGGGGCAGGGTGAAGCTTCCTTT. V usage is TRBV28 and J usage is TRBJ1-1, with D tentatively TRBD1 (6 bases). Germline assignment: CDR1 MDHEN and CDR2 SYDVKM. CDR3 length: 13 residues.

This CDR3 reads CASSQDSGAWFF. CDR3 bases: TGTGCCAGCAGCCAAGATAGCGGGGCATGGTTCTTC. The V call is TRBV3-1, the J call TRBJ2-1, with 8 bases identical to TRBD2. CDR1 is LGHDT, CDR2 YNNKEL, per germline (reference sequence). CDR3 length: 12 residues. The V segment lost 0 bases and the J segment 15 bases; nucleotides outside the gene matches: 4.

In this sample, this clonotype turned up many times. This CDR3 reads CASSSEQGPNTGELFF. CDR3 sequence (DNA): TGTGCCAGCAGTAGCGAGCAGGGCCCGAACACCGGGGAGCTGTTTTTT. The chain uses TRBV12-3 or TRBV12-4 and TRBJ2-2; a weak D match, TRBD1 (5 bases). Between the trimmed V and J ends, which lost 5 bases and 0 bases, there was a span of 13 bases. CDR3 length: 16 amino acids.

This clonotype was seen ten or more times. This chain links TRBV7-2 with TRBJ2-7; D not certain. V was trimmed by 0 bases and J by 2 bases, leaving 8 bases between them. This CDR3 has 14 residues. Germline loops: CDR1 SGHTA, CDR2 FQGNSA. CDR3 region: CASSLAGAAYEQYF. CDR3 in DNA: TGTGCCAGCAGCTTAGCCGGCGCGGCCTACGAGCAGTACTTC.

The chain has TRBV7-9 and TRBJ1-6; D remains ambiguous. Germline assignment: CDR1 SEHNR and CDR2 FQNEAQ (reference sequence). Between the trimmed V and J ends, which lost 5 bases and 12 bases, there was a span of 11 bases. The CDR3 loop spans 12 amino acids. CDR3: CASSSPDLPLHF. The CDR3 DNA follows: TGTGCCAGCAGCAGCCCCGACTTACCCCTCCACTTT.

In nucleotides, the CDR3 is TGTGCCAGCAGCTCGGTTGGCCAGCGGTCCTACAATGAGCAGTTCTTC. Translating it yields CASSSVGQRSYNEQFF. The V and J genes are TRBV6-2 or TRBV6-3 and TRBJ2-1, with a tentative D call TRBD2 (5 bases). Trimming pared 6 bases from V and 1 base from J, leaving 16 bases between. CDR3 length: 16 amino acids. Germline V gene data show CDR1 as MNHEY and CDR2 as SVGEGT.

V is TRBV6-2 or TRBV6-3 and J is TRBJ1-5; D perhaps matches TRBD1 (6 bases). The CDR3 consists of 14 residues. Germline loops: CDR1 MNHEY, CDR2 SVGEGT. V lost 8 bases, J lost 6 bases, and 17 bases lay in between. The CDR3 reads CASGRGSVSQPQHF. The CDR3 nucleotides are TGTGCCAGCGGGAGGGGGTCCGTTAGTCAGCCCCAGCATTTT.

The chain carries TRBV9 and TRBJ2-5; D remains unclear. The germline CDR1 and CDR2 sequences are SGDLS and YYNGEE. The CDR3 is made up of 15 amino acids. V gave up 0 bases and J gave up 1 base, with 10 bases separating them. CDR3 DNA sequence: TGTGCCAGCAGCGTAGCTTACAGCAGCCAAGAGACCCAGTACTTC. It specifies CASSVAYSSQETQYF.

The rearrangement uses TRBV27 and TRBJ2-3; 9 bases are a match to TRBD1. V lost 4 bases, J lost 0 bases, and 11 bases stayed unmatched. CDR1 is MNHEY, CDR2 SMNVEV, per germline (reference sequence). The CDR3 covers 18 residues. CDR3 protein: CASSSQGQGLSSTDTQYF. The CDR3, as DNA: TGTGCCAGCAGTTCCCAGGGACAGGGCCTATCTAGCACAGATACGCAGTATTTT.

In the case of this clonotype: A read error may explain this, as a much larger clone is one base away. CDR3 DNA: TGTGCCACCAGCAGAGATTGGGTCAGGGATGGTACAGATACGCAGTATTTT. This translates into CATSRDWVRDGTDTQYF. The chain is built from TRBV15 and TRBJ2-3, with TRBD1 as a possible D gene (5 bases). The germline V gene encodes CDR1 LNHNV and CDR2 YYDKDF (reference sequence). The CDR3 consists of 17 residues. Trimming took 0 bases from V and 3 from J, leaving 16 bases between them.

V is TRBV27 and J is TRBJ2-3, with 10 bases that match TRBD1. Germline CDR1 reads MNHEY; CDR2 reads SMNVEV (reference sequence). There are 16 residues in the CDR3. J lost 6 bases, V lost 5 bases, and 11 bases had no gene match. The CDR3 loop is CASSPQTGGFMDTQYF. DNA for the CDR3: TGTGCCAGCAGTCCACAGACAGGGGGCTTCATGGATACGCAGTATTTT.

This clonotype was counted ten times or more. This chain links TRBV28 with TRBJ1-5; a possible D gene is TRBD1 (6 bases). CDR3 length: 14 residues. Trimming stripped 0 bases from V and 4 bases from J, with 7 bases between. CDR1 MDHEN and CDR2 SYDVKM come from the germline V gene. Here the CDR3 reads CASSLWTGNQPQHF. The CDR3 coding sequence is TGTGCCAGCAGTTTATGGACAGGTAATCAGCCCCAGCATTTT.

This clonotype came up a few times. CDR3 loop: CASSSTGKRTKAEYF. The CDR3 DNA is TGTGCCAGCAGCTCCACAGGGAAGCGTACAAAGGCGGAGTACTTC. The V gene is TRBV7-9, the J gene TRBJ2-7, with a weak D call TRBD1 (6 bases). Germline V gives CDR1 SEHNR, CDR2 FQNEAQ (reference sequence). CDR3 size: 15 residues. V dropped 4 bases and J dropped 11 bases, with 24 bases sitting between them.